The next 17 T cell receptor beta chains were all read from a single sample in a study of CD8 T cells in ankylosing spondylitis. A single record per CDR3 protein comes from TCRdb applying MiXCR to the 5' RACE reads. The sample has some 46,000 distinct CDR3 sequences; 9.5% to 12% are singletons. The sample comprised blood, either unsorted or a sorted T cell fraction (not recorded which). The receptors come from a male donor with ankylosing spondylitis or in good health (not recorded which).

This clonotype has a count of ten or more. The chain employs TRBV10-3 and TRBJ2-5; D may be TRBD2 (5 bases). The CDR3 runs to 16 residues. V was cut by 0 bases and J by 4 bases, with 15 bases left in between. Germline lookup yields CDR1 ENHRY and CDR2 SYGVKD. DNA of the CDR3: TGTGCCATCAGTGAGTCCTCTACGACCCGGGGAGAGACCCAGTACTTC. The encoded protein is CAISESSTTRGETQYF.

There are many counts of this clonotype. This chain joins TRBV29-1 and TRBJ2-1, with D tentatively TRBD1 (5 bases). V dropped 2 bases and J dropped 1 base, with 6 bases sitting between them. The CDR3 has 13 residues. Per germline, CDR1 SQVTM and CDR2 ANQGSEA. The CDR3: CSVERGSYNEQFF. Here the CDR3 DNA reads TGCAGCGTTGAAAGGGGTTCCTACAATGAGCAGTTCTTC.

In its sample, this clonotype was seen once. V is TRBV7-2 and J is TRBJ2-3; D ambiguous. In germline, CDR1 is SGHTA, CDR2 FQGNSA. V shed 3 bases and J shed 6 bases, with 13 bases lying between them. This CDR3 comprises 14 residues. CDR3 amino acids: CASSFPRRGDTQYF. The CDR3 DNA is TGTGCCAGCAGCTTCCCTCGGCGCGGTGATACGCAGTATTTT. Complete variable domain (other parts from reference TRBV7-2 and TRBJ2-3): GAGVSQSPSNKVTEKGKDVELRCDPISGHTALYWYRQSLGQGLEFLIYFQGNSAPDKSGLPSDRFSAERTGGSVSTLTIQRTQQEDSAVYLCASSFPRRGDTQYFGPGTRLTVL.

The V and J genes are TRBV11-2 and TRBJ1-2, with 9 bases fitting TRBD1. Losses at the gene ends were 6 bases for V and 5 bases for J; bases not matched to a gene: 7. The CDR3 is made up of 14 amino acids. The germline V gene encodes CDR1 SGHAT and CDR2 FQNNGV. CDR3 nucleotide sequence: TGTGCCAGCAGTACAGGGACAGGGCGATATGGCTACACCTTC. It encodes CASSTGTGRYGYTF.

This clonotype was seen ten or more times. This chain connects TRBV24-1 to TRBJ2-1; D is unclear. Germline values: CDR1 KGHDR, CDR2 SFDVKD. The V and J ends lost 1 base and 7 bases respectively, with 4 bases between them. CDR3 length: 12 residues. Here the CDR3 DNA reads TGTGCCACCAGTGATTTCGGTAATGAGCAGTTCTTC. Its translation is CATSDFGNEQFF.

In this sample, this clonotype turned up many times. The chain carries TRBV4-1 and TRBJ2-3, with 7 bases matching TRBD2. Germline CDR1 MGHRA, CDR2 YSYEKL. V shed 2 bases, J shed 2 bases, and the junction held 1 base outside the gene matches. This CDR3 has 14 residues. The CDR3 region has the DNA TGCGCCAGCAGCCAAAGCGGGGCCACAGATACGCAGTATTTT. It codes for CASSQSGATDTQYF.

The chain has TRBV4-1 and TRBJ1-1; 7 bases map to TRBD1. The CDR3 is 15 residues long. Germline CDR1 is MGHRA and CDR2 is YSYEKL. J was trimmed by 1 base and V by 6 bases; bases with no gene match: 8. The CDR3 DNA reads as TGCGCCAGCAGACGACTTCGACAGGGGAACACTGAAGCTTTCTTT. It specifies CASRRLRQGNTEAFF.

Points on this clonotype: A read error may account for a junction end that differs from germline. The V and J genes are TRBV5-1 and TRBJ2-1, with 8 nucleotides matching TRBD1. The CDR3 runs to 16 residues. CDR1 and CDR2 from the germline V gene are SGHRS and YFSETQ. The DNA for the CDR3 is TGCGCCAGCAGCTTGGGGCCCGGGACAGGAGGCAATGTGCAGTTCTTC. Its translation: CASSLGPGTGGNVQFF.

In its sample, this clonotype was seen many times. The chain uses TRBV5-1 and TRBJ1-3, with D perhaps matching TRBD1 (5 bases). The CDR3 length is 16 residues. Germline CDR1 and CDR2: SGHRS and YFSETQ. Trimming left V 2 bases short and J 0 bases short, with 12 bases between. CDR3 sequence (DNA): TGCGCCAGCAGCTTTTTTGGGGCGACCTCTGGAAACACCATATATTTT. Amino acids: CASSFFGATSGNTIYF.

This clonotype was found many times. This chain connects TRBV5-6 to TRBJ1-2, with 9 positions matching TRBD1. The CDR3 consists of 13 residues. Germline CDR1 reads SGHDT; CDR2 reads YYEEEE. The junction had 7 bases not matched to a gene; V was cut back by 6 bases and J by 7 bases. CDR3 DNA: TGTGCCAGCATCCTACAGGGGGCGCGTGGCTACACCTTC. It encodes CASILQGARGYTF.

This clonotype was observed at least ten times. This chain connects TRBV28 to TRBJ2-2; D is ambiguous. The V gene lost 5 bases and the J gene lost 5 bases, with 12 bases spanning the gap. This CDR3 is 14 amino acids long. Looked up from germline, CDR1 is MDHEN and CDR2 is SYDVKM. The CDR3 is CASSLSWDTGELFF. CDR3 nucleotides: TGTGCCAGCAGTCTCAGCTGGGATACCGGGGAGCTGTTTTTT.

This sequence joins TRBV7-9 and TRBJ2-7; 10 bases agree with TRBD1. Germline V gives CDR1 SEHNR, CDR2 FQNEAQ (reference sequence). V lost 0 bases and J lost 6; bases outside the gene matches: 2. The CDR3 totals 14 residues. CDR3 residues: CASSLAGTGVEQYF. For the CDR3, the DNA is TGTGCCAGCAGCTTAGCCGGGACAGGGGTCGAGCAGTACTTC. Full variable domain (missing parts from reference TRBV7-9 and TRBJ2-7): DTGVSQNPRHKITKRGQNVTFRCDPISEHNRLYWYRQTLGQGPEFLTYFQNEAQLEKSRLLSDRFSAERPKGSFSTLEIQRTEQGDSAMYLCASSLAGTGVEQYFGPGTRLTVT.

This clonotype was observed at least ten times. The chain has TRBV14 and TRBJ2-1; D remains unclear. Germline CDR1 reads SGHDN; CDR2 reads FVKESK. The CDR3 spans 14 residues. Trimming removed 1 base at V and 4 bases at J, with 8 bases between. CDR3 sequence (DNA): TGTGCCAGCAGCCAAGTTACAGCGTACAATGAGCAGTTCTTC. It yields the protein CASSQVTAYNEQFF.

The chain has TRBV7-2 and TRBJ2-2; D unclear. Between the trimmed V and J ends, which lost 2 bases and 0 bases, there was a span of 10 bases. The germline CDR1 and CDR2 sequences are SGHTA and FQGNSA. The CDR3 sequence is 16 residues long. The CDR3 DNA reads TGTGCCAGCAGCTTAAGAAACTACGCGAACACCGGGGAGCTGTTTTTT. Amino acid sequence: CASSLRNYANTGELFF.

This clonotype was seen ten or more times. V usage is TRBV12-3 or TRBV12-4 and J usage is TRBJ2-7; D is unresolved. CDR3 size: 12 residues. V lost 5 bases, J lost 4 bases, and 9 bases lay in between. Here the CDR3 DNA reads TGTGCCAGCAGTAATGGAGTGTACGAGCAGTACTTC. As protein: CASSNGVYEQYF.

This clonotype has at least ten counts. V usage is TRBV5-1 and J usage is TRBJ2-5, with 8 nucleotides matching TRBD2. This CDR3 has 15 amino acids. V shed 5 bases and J 2 bases; nucleotides not matched to a gene: 8. Germline V gene lookup returns CDR1 SGHRS and CDR2 YFSETQ. CDR3 residues: CASRVAGTSQETQYF. The CDR3 DNA sequence: TGCGCCAGCAGGGTGGCTGGGACTAGTCAAGAGACCCAGTACTTC.

In its sample, this clonotype was seen many times. The V and J genes are TRBV5-1 and TRBJ1-1, with no clear D. CDR3 length equals 15 residues. Germline V gives CDR1 SGHRS, CDR2 YFSETQ. Trimming took off 0 bases at V and 0 bases at J, with 9 bases between the two ends. CDR3 sequence (DNA): TGCGCCAGCAGCTTGGAAGGGATTATGAACACTGAAGCTTTCTTT. Residues: CASSLEGIMNTEAFF.